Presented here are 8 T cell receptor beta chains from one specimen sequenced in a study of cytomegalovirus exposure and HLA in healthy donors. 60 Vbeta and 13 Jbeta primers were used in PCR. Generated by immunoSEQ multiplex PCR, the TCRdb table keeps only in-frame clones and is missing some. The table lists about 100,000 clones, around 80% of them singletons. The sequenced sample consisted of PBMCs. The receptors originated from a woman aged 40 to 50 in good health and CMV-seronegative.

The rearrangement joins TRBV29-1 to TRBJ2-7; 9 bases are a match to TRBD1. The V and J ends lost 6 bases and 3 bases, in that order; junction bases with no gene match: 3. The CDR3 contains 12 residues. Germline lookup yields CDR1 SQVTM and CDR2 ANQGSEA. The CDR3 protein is CSVAGQGYEQYF. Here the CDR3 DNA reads TGCAGCGTAGCGGGACAGGGCTACGAGCAGTACTTC.

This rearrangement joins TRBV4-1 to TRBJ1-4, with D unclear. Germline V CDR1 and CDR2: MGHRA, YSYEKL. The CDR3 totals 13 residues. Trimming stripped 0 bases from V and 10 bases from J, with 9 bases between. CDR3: CASSQDGRVKLFF. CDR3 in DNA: TGCGCCAGCAGCCAAGATGGCCGGGTAAAACTGTTTTTT.

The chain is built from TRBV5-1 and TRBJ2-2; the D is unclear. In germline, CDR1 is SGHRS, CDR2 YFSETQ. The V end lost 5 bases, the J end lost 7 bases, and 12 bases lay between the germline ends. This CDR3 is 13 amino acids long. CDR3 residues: CASRSPPGGELFF. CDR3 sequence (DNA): TGCGCCAGCAGGTCCCCCCCAGGCGGGGAGCTGTTTTTT.

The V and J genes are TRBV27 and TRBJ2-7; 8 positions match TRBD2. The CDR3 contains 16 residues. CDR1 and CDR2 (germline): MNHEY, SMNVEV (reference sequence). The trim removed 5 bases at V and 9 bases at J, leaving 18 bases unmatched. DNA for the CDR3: TGTGCCAGCAGTCCCCAGGGGAGCGGGAGACTAAGTAGGCAGTACTTC. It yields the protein CASSPQGSGRLSRQYF.

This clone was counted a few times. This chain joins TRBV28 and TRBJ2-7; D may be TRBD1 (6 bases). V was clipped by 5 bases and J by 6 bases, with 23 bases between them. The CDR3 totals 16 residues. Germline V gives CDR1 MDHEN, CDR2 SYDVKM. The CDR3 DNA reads TGTGCCAGCAGTCTCACTACGACAGGAACCTTACGCGAGCAGTACTTC. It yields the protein CASSLTTTGTLREQYF.

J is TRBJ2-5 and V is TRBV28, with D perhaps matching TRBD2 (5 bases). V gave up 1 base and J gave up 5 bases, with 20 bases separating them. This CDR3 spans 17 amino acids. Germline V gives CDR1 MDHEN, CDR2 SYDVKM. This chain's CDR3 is CASSLFDPIRGEETQYF. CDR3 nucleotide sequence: TGTGCCAGCAGTTTATTTGACCCGATTCGGGGAGAGGAGACCCAGTACTTC.

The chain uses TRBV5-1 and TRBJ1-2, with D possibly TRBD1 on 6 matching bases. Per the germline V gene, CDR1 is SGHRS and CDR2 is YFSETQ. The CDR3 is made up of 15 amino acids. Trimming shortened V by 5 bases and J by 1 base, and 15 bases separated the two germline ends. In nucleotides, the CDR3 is TGCGCCAGCAGTTCAGGGACATACAATAACTATGGCTACACCTTC. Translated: CASSSGTYNNYGYTF.

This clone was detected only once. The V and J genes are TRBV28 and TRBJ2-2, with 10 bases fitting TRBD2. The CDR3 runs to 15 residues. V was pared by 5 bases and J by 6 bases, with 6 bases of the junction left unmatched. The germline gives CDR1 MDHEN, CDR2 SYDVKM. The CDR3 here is CASSILAGKAGELFF. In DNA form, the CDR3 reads TGTGCCAGCAGTATACTAGCGGGAAAGGCCGGGGAGCTGTTTTTT.